The 27 T cell receptor beta chains given below trace back to one sample, sequenced in a study of control samples from healthy donors and cancer patients (TCRdb year 2020). Library preparation employed the immunoSEQ multiplex PCR assay. TCRdb carries this immuneACCESS record with in-frame sequences only. Its versions omit some clonotypes, under half of them owing to an unresolved V gene in the studies checked, with the rest unexplained. This sample lists some 49,000 clones; 80% to 90% were detected once. The ten top clones hold roughly 2.8% of the sample. Sequencing was performed on PBMCs. Receptors originate from a woman in her fifties or sixties with lung cancer.

This chain uses TRBV4-1 with TRBJ1-5, with D maybe TRBD1 (5 bases). V gave up 1 base and J gave up 0 bases, with 7 bases separating them. The germline CDR1 and CDR2 sequences are MGHRA and YSYEKL. The CDR3 has 15 residues. DNA for the CDR3: TGCGCCAGCAGCCAAGGGGGACCTAGCAATCAGCCCCAGCATTTT. Protein sequence: CASSQGGPSNQPQHF.

The chain joins TRBV9 to TRBJ1-2, with 7 bases lining up with TRBD1. J lost 0 bases, V lost 4 bases, and 6 bases had no gene match. The V gene's germline CDR1 is SGDLS and CDR2 YYNGEE. The CDR3 is 15 amino acids. The CDR3 DNA is TGTGCCAGCAGCCCCTCTGGGACAGCTAACTATGGCTACACCTTC. Its translation is CASSPSGTANYGYTF. The whole variable domain, remainder taken from reference TRBV9 and TRBJ1-2, is DSGVTQTPKHLITATGQRVTLRCSPRSGDLSVYWYQQSLDQGLQFLIQYYNGEERAKGNILERFSAQQFPDLHSELNLSSLELGDSALYFCASSPSGTANYGYTFGSGTRLTVV.

The V and J genes are TRBV28 and TRBJ1-1; TRBD1 matches at 10 bases. The junction had 8 bases not matched to a gene; V was cut back by 8 bases and J by 5 bases. CDR3 size: 14 residues. Per germline, CDR1 MDHEN and CDR2 SYDVKM. As DNA, the CDR3 is TGTGCCAGCGACGACAGGGGGCTGGTTACTGAAGCTTTCTTT. This codes for CASDDRGLVTEAFF.

The chain links TRBV7-2 to TRBJ2-3; D is perhaps TRBD1 or TRBD2 (6 bases each). V was shortened by 5 bases and J by 7 bases, with 19 bases between the two germline ends. Per germline, CDR1 SGHTA and CDR2 FQGNSA. The length of the CDR3 is 15 residues. CDR3 sequence (DNA): TGTGCCAGCAGCCGTCCCGAAGGGGGGATTAATACGCAGTATTTT. Its translation is CASSRPEGGINTQYF.

The genes are TRBV18 and TRBJ2-3; 7 bases map to TRBD2. V dropped 2 bases and J dropped 0; count of bases not matched to a gene: 5. The germline gives CDR1 KGHSH, CDR2 LQKENI. The CDR3 runs to 16 residues. CDR3 nucleotide sequence: TGTGCCAGCTCACCATTTAGCGGGCCAAGCACAGATACGCAGTATTTT. It encodes CASSPFSGPSTDTQYF.

The J gene is TRBJ2-1, the V gene TRBV7-9; D call uncertain. V shed 3 bases and J shed 2 bases, with 14 bases lying between them. The CDR3 has 16 amino acids. CDR1 and CDR2 (germline): SEHNR, FQNEAQ (reference sequence). The CDR3 region is CASSFEHQVPYNEQFF. In DNA form, the CDR3 reads TGTGCCAGCAGCTTCGAACATCAGGTCCCCTACAATGAGCAGTTCTTC.

The chain recombines TRBV6-5 with TRBJ1-2, with a tentative D call TRBD1 (6 bases). The CDR3 covers 13 residues. Trimming took off 6 bases at V and 4 bases at J, with 12 bases between the two ends. From germline, CDR1 is MNHEY and CDR2 SVGAGI. The CDR3 DNA follows: TGTGCCAGCAGCTACAGGGTCAGCTATGGCTACACCTTC. Protein product: CASSYRVSYGYTF.

This CDR3 is CASSRDRGSGYTF. The DNA of the CDR3 is TGTGCCAGCAGCCGAGACAGGGGGTCTGGCTACACCTTC. The rearrangement uses TRBV7-3 and TRBJ1-2; TRBD1 agrees at 9 bases. J was trimmed by 7 bases and V by 5 bases; bases with no gene match: 5. The CDR3 totals 13 residues. CDR1 and CDR2 (germline): SGHTA, FQGTGA.

This clone was seen only once. This chain connects TRBV24-1 to TRBJ1-5; 10 bases match TRBD1. The junction had 11 bases not matched to a gene; V was cut back by 2 bases and J by 11 bases. CDR3 length: 16 residues. CDR1 is KGHDR and CDR2 is SFDVKD in the germline V gene. CDR3 sequence reads: CATSDSPGQGRGAQHF. In DNA form, the CDR3 reads TGTGCCACCAGTGATTCGCCGGGACAGGGGAGAGGAGCCCAGCATTTT.

The chain has TRBV27 and TRBJ1-6; D is ambiguous. The germline V gene encodes CDR1 MNHEY and CDR2 SMNVEV (reference sequence). This CDR3 comprises 13 residues. Trimming took off 7 bases at V and 4 bases at J, with 8 bases between the two ends. The CDR3: CASNPGYNSPLHF. The CDR3 bases are TGTGCCAGCAATCCGGGATATAATTCACCCCTCCACTTT.

This chain connects TRBV11-3 to TRBJ1-5; D perhaps matches TRBD1 (5 bases). V gave up 6 bases and J gave up 3 bases, with 12 bases separating them. In germline, CDR1 is SGHNT, CDR2 YENEEA. This CDR3 has 14 residues. CDR3 protein: CASSGTGVNQPQHF. The CDR3 coding sequence is TGTGCCAGCAGTGGGACGGGCGTCAATCAGCCCCAGCATTTT.

The CDR3 is CASSIDRDINQPQHF. CDR3 DNA sequence: TGTGCCAGTAGTATAGATCGGGACATTAATCAGCCCCAGCATTTT. This chain connects TRBV19 to TRBJ1-5, with D perhaps TRBD1 (6 bases). CDR1 is LNHDA, CDR2 SQIVND, per germline (reference sequence). Trimming took off 0 bases at V and 4 bases at J, with 10 bases between the two ends. The CDR3 contains 15 residues.

This clone has only a few counts. The chain links TRBV6-6 to TRBJ2-5; 7 positions agree with TRBD1. V gave up 8 bases and J gave up 4 bases; unmatched junction bases: 13. The germline V gene has CDR1 MNHNY and CDR2 SVGAGI (reference sequence). The CDR3 sequence is 15 residues long. The CDR3 loop is CASLDRVEGLETQYF. CDR3 DNA sequence: TGTGCCAGCCTCGACAGGGTTGAGGGCTTAGAGACCCAGTACTTC.

The chain carries TRBV5-4 and TRBJ2-3; 7 nucleotides agree with TRBD2. The V gene end was trimmed by 2 bases and the J gene end by 0 bases; junction bases not matched to a gene: 0. Germline V gene lookup returns CDR1 SGHNT and CDR2 YYREEE (reference sequence). The CDR3 is 14 amino acids. CDR3 nucleotide sequence: TGTGCCAGCAGCTTAGCGGGGAGCACAGATACGCAGTATTTT. This translates into CASSLAGSTDTQYF.

The chain is built from TRBV4-3 and TRBJ1-4, with TRBD1 matching 7 bases. V was pared by 0 bases and J by 7 bases, with 8 bases of the junction left unmatched. Per germline, CDR1 LGHNA and CDR2 YSLEER. This CDR3 contains 16 residues. As DNA, the CDR3 is TGCGCCAGCAGCCAAGATCAAAACAGGGGAGGTGAAAAACTGTTTTTT. Protein sequence: CASSQDQNRGGEKLFF.

J is TRBJ2-5 and V is TRBV10-1, with D tentatively TRBD1 or TRBD2 (5 bases each). Trimming pared 2 bases from V and 5 bases from J, leaving 21 bases between. The CDR3 extends over 17 amino acids. Per germline, CDR1 WNHNN and CDR2 SYGVQD (reference sequence). The CDR3 DNA follows: TGCGCCAGCAGTGAGCCCCATGGCAGGGACCGCAAGGAGACCCAGTACTTC. It translates to CASSEPHGRDRKETQYF.

This chain uses TRBV5-1 with TRBJ2-1; 7 nucleotides agree with TRBD1. The trim removed 4 bases at V and 10 bases at J, leaving 11 bases unmatched. The CDR3 has 14 amino acids. Germline CDR1 reads SGHRS; CDR2 reads YFSETQ. For the CDR3, the DNA is TGCGCCAGCAGCACCCTTCGAGGGGGCCCGGAGCAGTTCTTC. Translated, it gives CASSTLRGGPEQFF.

Only a few counts were recorded for this clone. CDR3 region: CASSPPWEDEQYF. Here the CDR3 DNA reads TGTGCCAGCAGTCCCCCCTGGGAAGACGAGCAGTACTTC. The rearrangement uses TRBV6-2 or TRBV6-3 and TRBJ2-7; D gene ambiguous. With 5 bases removed from V and 5 bases from J, the gap between germline ends came to 13 bases. The CDR3 is 13 residues long. CDR1 MNHEY and CDR2 SVGEGT come from the germline V gene.

The chain employs TRBV7-9 and TRBJ1-1; the D gene is possibly TRBD1 (5 bases). Germline V gene data show CDR1 as SEHNR and CDR2 as FQNEAQ (reference sequence). Trimming removed 6 bases from V and 1 base from J, with 12 bases in between. The length of the CDR3 is 14 residues. The CDR3 DNA is TGTGCCAGCAGTCCCGGGACGGCGAACACTGAAGCTTTCTTT. This codes for CASSPGTANTEAFF.

V is TRBV6-5 and J is TRBJ1-2; 10 bases align to TRBD1. After removal of 9 bases from V and 4 bases from J, the junction contained 8 bases not matched to a gene. Germline lookup yields CDR1 MNHEY and CDR2 SVGAGI. This CDR3 is 14 amino acids long. The CDR3 DNA follows: TGTGCCAGTACCCGGGACAGGGGATCCTATGGCTACACCTTC. Protein: CASTRDRGSYGYTF.

The chain uses TRBV6-6 and TRBJ1-1, with D unclear. The CDR3 has 12 residues. The ends were cut back, 8 bases at V and 7 bases at J, with 14 bases in the middle. In germline, CDR1 is MNHNY, CDR2 SVGAGI (reference sequence). The CDR3 bases are TGTGCCAGCGACTGGCCGGCGTATGAAGCTTTCTTT. Amino acid sequence: CASDWPAYEAFF.

By frequency in the sample, this clone is medium-sized. J is TRBJ2-7 and V is TRBV5-1; 11 bases are shared with TRBD2. Germline V CDR1 and CDR2: SGHRS, YFSETQ. The V gene end was trimmed by 1 base and the J gene end by 0 bases; junction bases not matched to a gene: 12. This CDR3 region has 19 residues. The CDR3 sequence is CASSLSVLAGGVSSYEQYF. The CDR3 bases are TGCGCCAGCAGCTTGAGCGTGCTAGCGGGGGGCGTAAGCTCCTACGAGCAGTACTTC.

V is TRBV6-1 and J is TRBJ1-3; TRBD1 aligns across 8 bases. Per the germline V gene, CDR1 is MNHNS and CDR2 is SASEGT. The CDR3 extends over 17 amino acids. Germline trimming cut 4 bases from V and 0 bases from J; bases unmatched to any gene: 8. The DNA for the CDR3 is TGTGCCAGCAGTGGAGCGGACAGGGCTCCCTCTGGAAACACCATATATTTT. Translated: CASSGADRAPSGNTIYF.

The V and J genes are TRBV28 and TRBJ1-2; D unresolved. The CDR3 extends over 14 amino acids. Looked up from germline, CDR1 is MDHEN and CDR2 is SYDVKM. V was trimmed by 6 bases and J by 6 bases, leaving 17 bases between them. DNA for the CDR3: TGTGCCAGCAGCCGACCTATGAGGGCGGATGGCTACACCTTC. Residues: CASSRPMRADGYTF.

The chain has TRBV5-1 and TRBJ1-6, with 11 bases fitting TRBD1. This CDR3 comprises 15 residues. V lost 5 bases to trimming and J lost 9 bases; unmatched junction nucleotides: 7. Germline CDR1 reads SGHRS; CDR2 reads YFSETQ. The CDR3: CASRPTGTGGSPLHF. CDR3 bases: TGCGCCAGCAGACCGACCGGGACAGGGGGTTCACCCCTCCACTTT.

The chain has TRBV4-3 and TRBJ1-2; D is uncertain. Trimming pared 0 bases from V and 4 bases from J, leaving 12 bases between. The CDR3 runs to 15 residues. Germline loops: CDR1 LGHNA, CDR2 YSLEER. The CDR3 DNA follows: TGCGCCAGCAGCCAAGATCGGGCGGGAGCCTATGGCTACACCTTC. Translating it yields CASSQDRAGAYGYTF.

This clone appeared once. This chain links TRBV4-2 with TRBJ2-1, with D perhaps matching TRBD2 (7 bases). Trimming cost V 4 bases and J 7 bases, with 17 bases left between them. Germline V gives CDR1 LGHNA, CDR2 YNFKEQ. The CDR3 is made up of 15 amino acids. CDR3 nucleotides: TGTGCCAGCAGCCGGTCGGGGGGCTGGGGGAATGAGCAGTTCTTC. It is translated as CASSRSGGWGNEQFF.